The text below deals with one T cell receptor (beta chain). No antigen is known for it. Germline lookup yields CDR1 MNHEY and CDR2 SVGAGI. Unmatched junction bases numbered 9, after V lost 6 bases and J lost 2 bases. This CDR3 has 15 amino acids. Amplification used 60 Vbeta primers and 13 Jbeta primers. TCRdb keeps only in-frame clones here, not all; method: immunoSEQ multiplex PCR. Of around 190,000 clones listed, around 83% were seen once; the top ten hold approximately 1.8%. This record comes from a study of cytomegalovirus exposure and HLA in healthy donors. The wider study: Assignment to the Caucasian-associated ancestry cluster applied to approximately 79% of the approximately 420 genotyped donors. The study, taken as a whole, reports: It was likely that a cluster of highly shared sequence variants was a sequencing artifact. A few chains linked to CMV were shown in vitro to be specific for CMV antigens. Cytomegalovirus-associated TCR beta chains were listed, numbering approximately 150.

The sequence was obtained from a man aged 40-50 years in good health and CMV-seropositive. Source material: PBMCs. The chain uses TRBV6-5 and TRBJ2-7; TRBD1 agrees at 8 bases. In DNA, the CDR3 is TGTGCCAGCAGCCAAAGGTCGACAGGGGCCTACGAGCAGTACTTC. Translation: CASSQRSTGAYEQYF.